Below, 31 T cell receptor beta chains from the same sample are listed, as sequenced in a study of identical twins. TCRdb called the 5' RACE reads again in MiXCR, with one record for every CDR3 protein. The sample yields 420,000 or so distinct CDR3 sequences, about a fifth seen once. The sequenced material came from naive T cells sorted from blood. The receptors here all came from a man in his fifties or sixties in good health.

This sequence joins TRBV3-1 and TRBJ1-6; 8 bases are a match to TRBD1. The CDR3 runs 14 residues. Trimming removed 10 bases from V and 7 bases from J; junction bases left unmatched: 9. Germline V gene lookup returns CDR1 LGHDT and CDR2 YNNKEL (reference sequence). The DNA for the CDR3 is TGTGCCACCCGGGAGGACAGGGACAATTCACCCCTCCACTTT. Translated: CATREDRDNSPLHF. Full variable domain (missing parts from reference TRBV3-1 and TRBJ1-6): DTAVSQTPKYLVTQMGNDKSIKCEQNLGHDTMYWYKQDSKKFLKIMFSYNNKELIINETVPNRFSPKSPDKAHLNLHINSLELGDSAVYFCATREDRDNSPLHFGNGTRLTVT.

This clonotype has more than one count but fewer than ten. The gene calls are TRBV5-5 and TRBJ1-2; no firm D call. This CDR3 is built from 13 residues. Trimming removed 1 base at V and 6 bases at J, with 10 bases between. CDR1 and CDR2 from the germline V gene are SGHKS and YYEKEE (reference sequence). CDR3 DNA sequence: TGTGCCAGCAGCTTGTCGGACTACGATGGCTACACCTTC. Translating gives CASSLSDYDGYTF.

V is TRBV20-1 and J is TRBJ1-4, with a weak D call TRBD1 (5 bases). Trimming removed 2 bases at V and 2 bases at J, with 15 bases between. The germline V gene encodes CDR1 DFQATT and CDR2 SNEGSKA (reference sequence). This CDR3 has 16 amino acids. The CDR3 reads CSARSARGLTNEKLFF. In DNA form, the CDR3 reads TGCAGTGCTAGATCGGCGAGGGGACTGACTAATGAAAAACTGTTTTTT.

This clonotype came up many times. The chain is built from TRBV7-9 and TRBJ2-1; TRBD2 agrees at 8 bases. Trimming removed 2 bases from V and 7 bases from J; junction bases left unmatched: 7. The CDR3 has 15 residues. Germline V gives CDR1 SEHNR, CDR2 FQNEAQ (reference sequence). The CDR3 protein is CASSLTGGPWNEQFF. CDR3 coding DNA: TGTGCCAGCAGCTTAACGGGGGGGCCGTGGAATGAGCAGTTCTTC.

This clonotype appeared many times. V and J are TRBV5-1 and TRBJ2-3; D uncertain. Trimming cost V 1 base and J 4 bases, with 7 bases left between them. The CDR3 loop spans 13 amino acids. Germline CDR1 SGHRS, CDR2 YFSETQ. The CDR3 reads CASSLLGSDTQYF. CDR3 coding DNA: TGCGCCAGCAGCTTGTTGGGGTCAGATACGCAGTATTTT.

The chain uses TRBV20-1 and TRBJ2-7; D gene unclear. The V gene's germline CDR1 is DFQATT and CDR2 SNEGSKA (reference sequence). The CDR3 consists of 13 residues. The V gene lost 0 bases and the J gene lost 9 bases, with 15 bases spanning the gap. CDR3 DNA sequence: TGCAGTGCTAGAGAAACTGTGGCCTCGCGGCAGTACTTC. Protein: CSARETVASRQYF.

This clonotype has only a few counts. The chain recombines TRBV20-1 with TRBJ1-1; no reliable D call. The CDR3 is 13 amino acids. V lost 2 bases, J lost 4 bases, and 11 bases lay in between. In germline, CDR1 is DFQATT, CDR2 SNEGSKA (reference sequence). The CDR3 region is CSARWEPSTEAFF. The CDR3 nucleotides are TGCAGTGCTAGATGGGAGCCTAGCACTGAAGCTTTCTTT.

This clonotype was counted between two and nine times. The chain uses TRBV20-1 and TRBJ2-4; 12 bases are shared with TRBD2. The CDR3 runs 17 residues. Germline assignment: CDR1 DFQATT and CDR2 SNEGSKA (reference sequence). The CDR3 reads CSQYGTSGPLAKNIQYF. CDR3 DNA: TGCAGCCAATACGGGACTAGCGGGCCTCTAGCCAAAAACATTCAGTACTTC.

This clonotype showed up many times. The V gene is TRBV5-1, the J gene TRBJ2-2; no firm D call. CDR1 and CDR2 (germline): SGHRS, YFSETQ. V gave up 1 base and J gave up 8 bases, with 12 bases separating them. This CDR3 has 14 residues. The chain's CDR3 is CASSLRPDGGELFF. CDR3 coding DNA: TGCGCCAGCAGCTTGAGACCCGATGGAGGGGAGCTGTTTTTT. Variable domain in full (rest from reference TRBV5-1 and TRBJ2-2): KAGVTQTPRYLIKTRGQQVTLSCSPISGHRSVSWYQQTPGQGLQFLFEYFSETQRNKGNFPGRFSGRQFSNSRSEMNVSTLELGDSALYLCASSLRPDGGELFFGEGSRLTVL.

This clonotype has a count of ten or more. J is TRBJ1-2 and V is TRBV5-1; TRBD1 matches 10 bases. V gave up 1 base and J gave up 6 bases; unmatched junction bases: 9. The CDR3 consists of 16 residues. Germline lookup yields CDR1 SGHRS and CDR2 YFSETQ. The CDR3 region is CASSLLSSGTGDGYTF. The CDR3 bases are TGCGCCAGCAGCTTGCTCTCTTCCGGGACAGGGGATGGCTACACCTTC. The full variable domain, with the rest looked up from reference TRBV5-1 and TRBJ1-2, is KAGVTQTPRYLIKTRGQQVTLSCSPISGHRSVSWYQQTPGQGLQFLFEYFSETQRNKGNFPGRFSGRQFSNSRSEMNVSTLELGDSALYLCASSLLSSGTGDGYTFGSGTRLTVV.

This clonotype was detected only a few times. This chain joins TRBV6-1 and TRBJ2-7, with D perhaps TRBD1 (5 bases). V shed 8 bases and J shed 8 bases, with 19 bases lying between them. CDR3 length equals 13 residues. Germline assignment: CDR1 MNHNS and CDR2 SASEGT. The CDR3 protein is CASHPYPQGQQYF. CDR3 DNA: TGTGCCAGCCATCCTTACCCCCAGGGCCAGCAGTACTTC.

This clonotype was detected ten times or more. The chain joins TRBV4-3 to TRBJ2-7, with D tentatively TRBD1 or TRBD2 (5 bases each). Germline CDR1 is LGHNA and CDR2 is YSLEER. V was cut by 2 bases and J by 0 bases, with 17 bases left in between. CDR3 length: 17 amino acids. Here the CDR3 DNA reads TGCGCCAGCAGCCAATCCGCCGGGGCCTTTAGCTCCTACGAGCAGTACTTC. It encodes CASSQSAGAFSSYEQYF.

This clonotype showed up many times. The CDR3 spells CSAREAGQETQYF. As DNA, the CDR3 is TGCAGTGCTAGAGAGGCAGGGCAAGAGACCCAGTACTTC. This sequence joins TRBV20-1 and TRBJ2-5, with D perhaps TRBD1 (5 bases). Germline values: CDR1 DFQATT, CDR2 SNEGSKA (reference sequence). Trimming removed 0 bases at V and 2 bases at J, with 7 bases between. The CDR3 extends over 13 amino acids.

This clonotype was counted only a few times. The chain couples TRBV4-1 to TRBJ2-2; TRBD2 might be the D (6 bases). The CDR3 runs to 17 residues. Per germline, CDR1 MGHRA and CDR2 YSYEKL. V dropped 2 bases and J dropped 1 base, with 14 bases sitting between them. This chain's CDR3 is CASSQQAGLGNTGELFF. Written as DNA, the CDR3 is TGCGCCAGCAGCCAACAAGCGGGCCTGGGGAACACCGGGGAGCTGTTTTTT.

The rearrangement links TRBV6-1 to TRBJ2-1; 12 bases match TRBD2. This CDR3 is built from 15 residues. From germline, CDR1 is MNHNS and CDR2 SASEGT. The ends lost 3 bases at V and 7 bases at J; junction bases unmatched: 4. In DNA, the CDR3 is TGTGCCAGCAGTGATACTAGCGGGGGGAGGAATGAGCAGTTCTTC. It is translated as CASSDTSGGRNEQFF.

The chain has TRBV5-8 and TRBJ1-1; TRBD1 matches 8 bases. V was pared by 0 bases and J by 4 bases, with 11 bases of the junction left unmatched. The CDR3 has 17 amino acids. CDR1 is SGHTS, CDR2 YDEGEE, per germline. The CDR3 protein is CASSLVAGGARRTEAFF. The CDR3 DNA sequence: TGTGCCAGCAGCTTGGTGGCAGGGGGCGCGAGACGCACTGAAGCTTTCTTT. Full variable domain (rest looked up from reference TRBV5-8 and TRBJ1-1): EAGVTQSPTHLIKTRGQQATLRCSPISGHTSVYWYQQALGLGLQFLLWYDEGEERNRGNFPPRFSGRQFPNYSSELNVNALELEDSALYLCASSLVAGGARRTEAFFGQGTRLTVV.

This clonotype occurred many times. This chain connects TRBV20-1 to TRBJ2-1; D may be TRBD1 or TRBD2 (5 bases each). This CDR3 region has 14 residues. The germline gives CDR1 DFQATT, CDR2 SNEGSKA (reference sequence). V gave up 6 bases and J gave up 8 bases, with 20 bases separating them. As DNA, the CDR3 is TGCAGTGCCCCTATGTACCGGGGCTTGCATGAGCAGTTCTTC. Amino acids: CSAPMYRGLHEQFF.

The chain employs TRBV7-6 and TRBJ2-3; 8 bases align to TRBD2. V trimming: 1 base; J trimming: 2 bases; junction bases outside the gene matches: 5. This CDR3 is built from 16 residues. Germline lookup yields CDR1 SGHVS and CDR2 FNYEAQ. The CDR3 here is CASSLVRTSNTDTQYF. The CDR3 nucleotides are TGTGCCAGCAGCTTAGTGAGGACTAGCAACACAGATACGCAGTATTTT.

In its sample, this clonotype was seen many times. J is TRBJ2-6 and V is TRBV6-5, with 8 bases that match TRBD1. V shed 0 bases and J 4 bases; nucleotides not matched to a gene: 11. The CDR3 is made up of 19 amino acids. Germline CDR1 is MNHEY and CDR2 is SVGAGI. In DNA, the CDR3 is TGTGCCAGCAGTTACTCGTTCAGACAGGGGATTACGGGGGCCAACGTCCTGACTTTC. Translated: CASSYSFRQGITGANVLTF.

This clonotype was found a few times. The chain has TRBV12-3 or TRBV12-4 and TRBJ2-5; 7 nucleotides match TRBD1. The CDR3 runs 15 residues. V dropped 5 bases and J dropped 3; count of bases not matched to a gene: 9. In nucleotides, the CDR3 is TGTGCCAGCAGTCGACCCTCGACAGGGAAAGAGACCCAGTACTTC. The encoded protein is CASSRPSTGKETQYF.

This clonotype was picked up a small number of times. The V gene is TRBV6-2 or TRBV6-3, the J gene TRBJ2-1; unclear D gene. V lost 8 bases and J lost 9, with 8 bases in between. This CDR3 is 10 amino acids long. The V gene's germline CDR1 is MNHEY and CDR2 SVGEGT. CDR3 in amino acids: CASVYSEQFF. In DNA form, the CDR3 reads TGTGCCAGCGTATACTCTGAGCAGTTCTTC.

The CDR3 reads CASSLAPVQETQYF. CDR3 nucleotide sequence: TGCGCCAGCAGCTTGGCACCAGTCCAAGAGACCCAGTACTTC. The V gene is TRBV5-1, the J gene TRBJ2-5; D not resolved. V lost 0 bases to trimming and J lost 1 base, with 7 bases between them. The CDR3 has 14 amino acids. Looked up from germline, CDR1 is SGHRS and CDR2 is YFSETQ.

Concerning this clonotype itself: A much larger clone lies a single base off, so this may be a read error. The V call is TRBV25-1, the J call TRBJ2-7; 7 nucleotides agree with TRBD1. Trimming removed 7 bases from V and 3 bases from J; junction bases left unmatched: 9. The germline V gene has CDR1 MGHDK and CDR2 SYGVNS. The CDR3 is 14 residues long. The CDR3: CASIPGTENYEQYF. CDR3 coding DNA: TGTGCCAGCATCCCCGGGACAGAAAACTACGAGCAGTACTTC.

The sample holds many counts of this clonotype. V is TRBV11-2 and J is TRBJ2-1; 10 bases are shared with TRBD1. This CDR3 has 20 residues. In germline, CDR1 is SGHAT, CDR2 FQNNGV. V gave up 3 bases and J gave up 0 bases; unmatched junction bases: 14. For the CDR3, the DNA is TGTGCCAGCAGCTTCACGGCGTGGGACAGGGGTCCCAACTCCTACAATGAGCAGTTCTTC. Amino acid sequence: CASSFTAWDRGPNSYNEQFF.

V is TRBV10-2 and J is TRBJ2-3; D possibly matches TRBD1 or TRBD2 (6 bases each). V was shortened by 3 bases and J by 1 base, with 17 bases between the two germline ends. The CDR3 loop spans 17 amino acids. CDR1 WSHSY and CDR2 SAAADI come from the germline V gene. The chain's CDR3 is CASSDLKGGVGTDTQYF. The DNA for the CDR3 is TGCGCCAGCAGTGACTTGAAGGGGGGTGTCGGCACAGATACGCAGTATTTT.

CDR3 sequence reads: CASVSANEQFF. Here the CDR3 DNA reads TGTGCCAGCGTCAGTGCCAATGAGCAGTTCTTC. This chain links TRBV2 with TRBJ2-1; D uncertain. The CDR3 extends over 11 amino acids. Germline V gene lookup returns CDR1 SNHLY and CDR2 FYNNEI. Between the trimmed V and J ends, which lost 8 bases and 6 bases, there was a span of 8 bases.

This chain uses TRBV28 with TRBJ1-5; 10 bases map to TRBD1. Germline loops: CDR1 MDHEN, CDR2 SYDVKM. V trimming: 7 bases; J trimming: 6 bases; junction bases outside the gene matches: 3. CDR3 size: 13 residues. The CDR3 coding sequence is TGTGCCAGCACGGGACAGGGGTTTCAGCCCCAGCATTTT. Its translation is CASTGQGFQPQHF.

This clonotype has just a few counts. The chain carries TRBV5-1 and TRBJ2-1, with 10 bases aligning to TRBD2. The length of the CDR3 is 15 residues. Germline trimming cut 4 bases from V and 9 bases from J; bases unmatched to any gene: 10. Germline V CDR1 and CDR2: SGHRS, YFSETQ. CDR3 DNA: TGCGCCAGCAGCGGCAACCTAGCGGGAGTAAGTGAGCAGTTCTTC. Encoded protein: CASSGNLAGVSEQFF.

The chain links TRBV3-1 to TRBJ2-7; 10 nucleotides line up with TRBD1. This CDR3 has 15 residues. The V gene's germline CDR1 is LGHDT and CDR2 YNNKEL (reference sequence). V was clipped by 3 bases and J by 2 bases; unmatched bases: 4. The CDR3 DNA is TGTGCCAGCAGCCACGGGACAGGGGTGACCTACGAGCAGTACTTC. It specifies CASSHGTGVTYEQYF.

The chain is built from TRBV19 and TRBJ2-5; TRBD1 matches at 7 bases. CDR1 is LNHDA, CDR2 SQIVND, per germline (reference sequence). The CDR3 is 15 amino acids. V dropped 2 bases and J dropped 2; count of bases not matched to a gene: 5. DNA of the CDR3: TGTGCCAGTAGTATAAGGGACAGCCGACAAGAGACCCAGTACTTC. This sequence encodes CASSIRDSRQETQYF. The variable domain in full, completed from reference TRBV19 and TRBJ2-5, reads DGGITQSPKYLFRKEGQNVTLSCEQNLNHDAMYWYRQDPGQGLRLIYYSQIVNDFQKGDIAEGYSVSREKKESFPLTVTSAQKNPTAFYLCASSIRDSRQETQYFGPGTRLLVL.

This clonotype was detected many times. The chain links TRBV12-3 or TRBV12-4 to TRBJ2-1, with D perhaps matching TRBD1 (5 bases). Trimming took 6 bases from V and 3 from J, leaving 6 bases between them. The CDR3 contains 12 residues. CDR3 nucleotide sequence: TGTGCCAGCAGCAGGGACTACAATGAGCAGTTCTTC. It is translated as CASSRDYNEQFF.